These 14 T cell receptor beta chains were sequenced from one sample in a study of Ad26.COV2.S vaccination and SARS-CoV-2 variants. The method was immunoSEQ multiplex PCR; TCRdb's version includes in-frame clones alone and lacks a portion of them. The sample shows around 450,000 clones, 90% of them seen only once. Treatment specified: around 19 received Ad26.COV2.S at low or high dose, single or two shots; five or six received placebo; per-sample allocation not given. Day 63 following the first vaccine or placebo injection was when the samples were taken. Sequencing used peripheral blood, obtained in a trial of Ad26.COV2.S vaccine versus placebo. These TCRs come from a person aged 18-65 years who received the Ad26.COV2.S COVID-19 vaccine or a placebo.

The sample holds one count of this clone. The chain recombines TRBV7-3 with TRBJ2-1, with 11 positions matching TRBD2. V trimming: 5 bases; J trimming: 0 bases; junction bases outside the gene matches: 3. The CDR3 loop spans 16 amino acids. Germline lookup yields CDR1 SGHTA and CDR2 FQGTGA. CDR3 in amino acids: CASSHTSGSSYNEQFF. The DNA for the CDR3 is TGTGCCAGCAGCCACACTAGCGGGAGCTCCTACAATGAGCAGTTCTTC.

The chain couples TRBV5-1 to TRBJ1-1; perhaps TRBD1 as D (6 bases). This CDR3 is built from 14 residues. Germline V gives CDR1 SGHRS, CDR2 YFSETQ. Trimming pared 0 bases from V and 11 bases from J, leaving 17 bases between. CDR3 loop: CASSLVARGMMAFF. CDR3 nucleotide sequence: TGCGCCAGCAGCTTGGTTGCCAGGGGAATGATGGCTTTCTTT.

As DNA, the CDR3 is TGTGCCAGCAGCTCAACTAGCGGATACTACAATGAGCAGTTCTTC. It translates to CASSSTSGYYNEQFF. The chain uses TRBV7-9 and TRBJ2-1, with 8 bases identical to TRBD2. From germline, CDR1 is SEHNR and CDR2 FQNEAQ (reference sequence). CDR3 length: 15 amino acids. V lost 4 bases and J lost 3; bases outside the gene matches: 5.

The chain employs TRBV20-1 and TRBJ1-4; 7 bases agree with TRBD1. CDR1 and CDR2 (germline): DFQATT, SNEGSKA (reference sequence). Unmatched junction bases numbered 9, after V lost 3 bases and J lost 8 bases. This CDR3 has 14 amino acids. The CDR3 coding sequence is TGCAGTGCTAGTGAGGACAGGAGGGTGGAAAAACTGTTTTTT. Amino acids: CSASEDRRVEKLFF.

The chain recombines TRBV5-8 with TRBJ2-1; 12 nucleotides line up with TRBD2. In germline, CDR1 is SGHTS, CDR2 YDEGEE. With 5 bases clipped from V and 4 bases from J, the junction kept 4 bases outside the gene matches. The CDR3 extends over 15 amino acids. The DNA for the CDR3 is TGTGCCAGCAGAGTCGGACTAGCGGGATACAATGAGCAGTTCTTC. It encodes CASRVGLAGYNEQFF.

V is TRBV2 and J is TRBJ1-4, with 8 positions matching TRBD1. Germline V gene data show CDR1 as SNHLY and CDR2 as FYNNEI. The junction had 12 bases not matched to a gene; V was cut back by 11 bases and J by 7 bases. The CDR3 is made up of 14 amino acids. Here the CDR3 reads CAGNSGQASEKLFF. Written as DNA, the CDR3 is TGTGCCGGTAATTCGGGACAGGCTTCTGAAAAACTGTTTTTT.

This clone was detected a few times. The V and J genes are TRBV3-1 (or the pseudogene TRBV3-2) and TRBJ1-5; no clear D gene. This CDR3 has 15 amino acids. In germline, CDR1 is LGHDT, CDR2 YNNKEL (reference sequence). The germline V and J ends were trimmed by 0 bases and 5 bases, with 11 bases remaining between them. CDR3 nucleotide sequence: TGTGCCAGCAGCCAAGATCCGGGCCGGGATCAGCCCCAGCATTTT. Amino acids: CASSQDPGRDQPQHF.

CDR3 sequence (DNA): TGTGCCAGTAGTATAGATCAGTTGAGGGATGAGCAGTTCTTC. Residues: CASSIDQLRDEQFF. This chain links TRBV19 with TRBJ2-1; tentatively, D is TRBD2 (5 bases). The germline V gene has CDR1 LNHDA and CDR2 SQIVND (reference sequence). V was shortened by 0 bases and J by 8 bases, with 11 bases between the two germline ends. The CDR3 is 14 amino acids.

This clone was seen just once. Here the CDR3 DNA reads TGTGCCAGCAGCTTCGGCAGCCCCTACGAGCAGTACTTC. It codes for CASSFGSPYEQYF. The gene calls are TRBV7-2 and TRBJ2-7; D remains unclear. Trimming stripped 3 bases from V and 2 bases from J, with 8 bases between. CDR1 is SGHTA, CDR2 FQGNSA, per germline. The CDR3 loop spans 13 amino acids.

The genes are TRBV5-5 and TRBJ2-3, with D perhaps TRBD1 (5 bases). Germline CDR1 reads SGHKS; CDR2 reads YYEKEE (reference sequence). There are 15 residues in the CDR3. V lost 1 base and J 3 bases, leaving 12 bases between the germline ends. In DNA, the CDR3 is TGTGCCAGCAGCTTGACAGGTCTCGGGACAGATACGCAGTATTTT. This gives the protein CASSLTGLGTDTQYF.

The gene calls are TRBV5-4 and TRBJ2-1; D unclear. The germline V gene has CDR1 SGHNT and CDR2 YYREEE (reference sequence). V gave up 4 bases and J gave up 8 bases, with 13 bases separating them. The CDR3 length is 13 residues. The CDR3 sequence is CASSQPRVDEQFF. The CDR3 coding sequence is TGTGCCAGCAGCCAGCCTAGAGTTGATGAGCAGTTCTTC.

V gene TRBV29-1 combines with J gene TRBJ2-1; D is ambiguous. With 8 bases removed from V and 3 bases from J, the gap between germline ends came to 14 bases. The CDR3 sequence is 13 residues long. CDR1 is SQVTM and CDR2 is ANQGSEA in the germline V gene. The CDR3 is CSSAPDNYNEQFF. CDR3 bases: TGCAGCTCCGCCCCCGACAACTACAATGAGCAGTTCTTC.

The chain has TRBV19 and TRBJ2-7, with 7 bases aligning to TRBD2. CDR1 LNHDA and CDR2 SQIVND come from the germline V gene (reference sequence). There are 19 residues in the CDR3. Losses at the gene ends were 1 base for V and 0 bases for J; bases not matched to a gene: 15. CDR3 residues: CASSIVLKSSSGSSYEQYF. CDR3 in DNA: TGTGCCAGTAGTATAGTCCTCAAATCGTCTAGCGGATCCTCCTACGAGCAGTACTTC.

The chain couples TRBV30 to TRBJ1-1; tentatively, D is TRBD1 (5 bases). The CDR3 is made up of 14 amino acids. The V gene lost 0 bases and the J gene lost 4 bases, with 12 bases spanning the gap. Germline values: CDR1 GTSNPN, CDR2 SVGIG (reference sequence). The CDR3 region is CAWSVPGGGTEAFF. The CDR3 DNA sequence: TGTGCCTGGAGTGTACCCGGGGGAGGCACTGAAGCTTTCTTT.